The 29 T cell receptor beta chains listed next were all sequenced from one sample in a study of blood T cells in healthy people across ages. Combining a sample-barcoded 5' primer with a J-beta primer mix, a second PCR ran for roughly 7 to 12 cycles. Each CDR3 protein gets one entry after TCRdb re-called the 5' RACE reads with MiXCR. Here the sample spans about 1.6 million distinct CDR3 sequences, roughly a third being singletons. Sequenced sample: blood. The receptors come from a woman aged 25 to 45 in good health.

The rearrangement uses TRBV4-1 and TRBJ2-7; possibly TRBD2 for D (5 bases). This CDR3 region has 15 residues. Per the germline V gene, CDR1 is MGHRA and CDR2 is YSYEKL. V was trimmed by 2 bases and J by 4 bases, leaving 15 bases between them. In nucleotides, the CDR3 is TGCGCCAGCAGCCAATCCGTCGGACTCACATACGAGCAGTACTTC. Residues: CASSQSVGLTYEQYF.

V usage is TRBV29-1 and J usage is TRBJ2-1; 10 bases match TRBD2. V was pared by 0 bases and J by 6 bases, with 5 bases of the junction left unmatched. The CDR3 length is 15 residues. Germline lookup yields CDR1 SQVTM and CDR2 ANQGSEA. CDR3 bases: TGCAGCGTTGAAGATCGCCTAGCGGGAGTCAATGAGCAGTTCTTC. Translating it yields CSVEDRLAGVNEQFF.

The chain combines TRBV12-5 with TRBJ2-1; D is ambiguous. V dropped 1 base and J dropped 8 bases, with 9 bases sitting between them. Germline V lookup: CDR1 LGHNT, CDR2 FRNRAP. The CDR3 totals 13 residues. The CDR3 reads CASGLDLKDEQFF. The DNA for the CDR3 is TGTGCTAGTGGTTTGGATCTTAAGGATGAGCAGTTCTTC.

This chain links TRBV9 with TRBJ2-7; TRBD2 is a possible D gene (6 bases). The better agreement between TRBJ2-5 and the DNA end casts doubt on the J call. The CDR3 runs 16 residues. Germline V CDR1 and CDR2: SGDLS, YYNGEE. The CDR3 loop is CASSVAPGVEEETQYF. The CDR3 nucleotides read TGTGCCAGCAGCGTAGCCCCGGGGGTAGAGGAGGAGACCCAGTACTTC.

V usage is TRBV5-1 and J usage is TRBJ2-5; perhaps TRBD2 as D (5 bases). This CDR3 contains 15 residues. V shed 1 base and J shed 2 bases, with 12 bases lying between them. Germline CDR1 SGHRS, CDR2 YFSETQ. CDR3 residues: CASSLTHGGQETQYF. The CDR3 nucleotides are TGCGCCAGCAGCTTGACCCACGGCGGGCAAGAGACCCAGTACTTC. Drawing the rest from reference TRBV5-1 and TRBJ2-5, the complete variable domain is KAGVTQTPRYLIKTRGQQVTLSCSPISGHRSVSWYQQTPGQGLQFLFEYFSETQRNKGNFPGRFSGRQFSNSRSEMNVSTLELGDSALYLCASSLTHGGQETQYFGPGTRLLVL.

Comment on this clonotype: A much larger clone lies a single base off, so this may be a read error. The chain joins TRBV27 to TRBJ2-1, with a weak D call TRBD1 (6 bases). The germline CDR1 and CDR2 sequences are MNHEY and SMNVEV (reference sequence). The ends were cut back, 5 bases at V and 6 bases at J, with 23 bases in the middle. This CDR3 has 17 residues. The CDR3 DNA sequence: TGTGCCAGCAGTCTTGGGACCGGGACACACAACCCCAATGAGCAGTTCTTC. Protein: CASSLGTGTHNPNEQFF.

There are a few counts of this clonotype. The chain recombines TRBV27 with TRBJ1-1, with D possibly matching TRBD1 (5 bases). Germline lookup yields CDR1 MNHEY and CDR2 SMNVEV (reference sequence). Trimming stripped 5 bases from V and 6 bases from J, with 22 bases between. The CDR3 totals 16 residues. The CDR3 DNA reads TGTGCCAGCAGTCCTAACACATGGGACGTTCGCGCTGAAGCTTTCTTT. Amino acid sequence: CASSPNTWDVRAEAFF.

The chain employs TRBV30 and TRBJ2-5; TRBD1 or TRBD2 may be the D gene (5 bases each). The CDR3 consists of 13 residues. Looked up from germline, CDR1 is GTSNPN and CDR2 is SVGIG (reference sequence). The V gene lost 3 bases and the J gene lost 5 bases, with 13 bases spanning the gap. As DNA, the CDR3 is TGTGCCTGGAGACCGGGGCCTTATGAGACCCAGTACTTC. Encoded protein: CAWRPGPYETQYF.

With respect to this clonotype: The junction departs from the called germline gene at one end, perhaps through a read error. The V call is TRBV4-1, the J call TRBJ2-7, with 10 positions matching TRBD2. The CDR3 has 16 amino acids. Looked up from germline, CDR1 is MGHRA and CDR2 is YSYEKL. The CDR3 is CASSRPLAGSSYGQYF. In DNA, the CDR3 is TGCGCCAGCAGCCGACCACTAGCGGGGAGCTCCTACGGGCAGTACTTC.

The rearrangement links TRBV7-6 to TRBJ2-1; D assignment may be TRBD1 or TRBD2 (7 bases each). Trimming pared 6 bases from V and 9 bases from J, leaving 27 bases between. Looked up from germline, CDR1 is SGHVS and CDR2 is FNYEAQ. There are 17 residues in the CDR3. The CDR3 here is CASRNLIAGGAYGEQFF. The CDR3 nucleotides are TGTGCCAGCAGGAACCTCATAGCAGGGGGGGCCTACGGTGAGCAGTTCTTC.

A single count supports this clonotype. The CDR3: CASSRAGSEQFF. In DNA, the CDR3 is TGTGCCAGCAGTCGGGCGGGGAGTGAGCAGTTCTTC. The chain is built from TRBV5-4 and TRBJ2-1, with D possibly TRBD2 on 6 matching bases. Germline V CDR1 and CDR2: SGHNT, YYREEE (reference sequence). Trimming cost V 5 bases and J 9 bases, with 12 bases left between them. The CDR3 totals 12 residues.

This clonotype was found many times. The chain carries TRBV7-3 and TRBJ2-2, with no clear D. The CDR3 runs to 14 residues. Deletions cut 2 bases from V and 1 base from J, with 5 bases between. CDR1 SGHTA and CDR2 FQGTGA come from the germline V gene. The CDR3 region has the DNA TGTGCCAGCAGCTTATCAGGGAACACCGGGGAGCTGTTTTTT. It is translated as CASSLSGNTGELFF.

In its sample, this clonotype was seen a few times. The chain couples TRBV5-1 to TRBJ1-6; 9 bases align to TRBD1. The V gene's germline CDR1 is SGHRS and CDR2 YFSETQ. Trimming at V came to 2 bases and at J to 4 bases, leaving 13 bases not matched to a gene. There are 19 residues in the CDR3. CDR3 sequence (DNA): TGCGCCAGCAGCTTAAACAGGGGGCCACCCGCCGATTATAATTCACCCCTCCACTTT. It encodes CASSLNRGPPADYNSPLHF.

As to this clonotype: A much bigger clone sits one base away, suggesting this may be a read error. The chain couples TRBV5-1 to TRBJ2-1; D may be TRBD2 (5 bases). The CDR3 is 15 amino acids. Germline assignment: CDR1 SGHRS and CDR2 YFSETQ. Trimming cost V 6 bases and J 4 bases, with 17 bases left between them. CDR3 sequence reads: CASKHLARDYNEQFF. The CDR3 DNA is TGCGCCAGCAAGCACTTAGCGAGAGATTACAATGAGCAGTTCTTC.

Here the CDR3 reads CASSGDSWWLAFF. Written as DNA, the CDR3 is TGTGCCAGCAGTGGGGACAGTTGGTGGCTGGCTTTCTTT. The chain couples TRBV12-3 or TRBV12-4 to TRBJ1-1; 7 bases fit TRBD1. CDR3 length: 13 residues. V lost 5 bases to trimming and J lost 11 bases; unmatched junction nucleotides: 11.

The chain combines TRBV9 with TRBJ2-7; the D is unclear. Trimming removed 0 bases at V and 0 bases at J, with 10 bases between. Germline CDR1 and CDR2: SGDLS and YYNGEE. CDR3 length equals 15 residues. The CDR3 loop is CASSVASSPSYEQYF. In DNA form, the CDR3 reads TGTGCCAGCAGCGTAGCAAGCAGTCCCTCCTACGAGCAGTACTTC.

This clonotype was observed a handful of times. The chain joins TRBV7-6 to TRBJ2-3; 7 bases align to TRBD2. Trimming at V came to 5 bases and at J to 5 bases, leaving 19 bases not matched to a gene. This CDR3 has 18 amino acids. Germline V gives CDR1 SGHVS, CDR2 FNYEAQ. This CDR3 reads CASSQSKAREIGGDTQYF. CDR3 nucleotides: TGTGCCAGCAGCCAATCAAAAGCGCGGGAGATCGGGGGAGATACGCAGTATTTT.

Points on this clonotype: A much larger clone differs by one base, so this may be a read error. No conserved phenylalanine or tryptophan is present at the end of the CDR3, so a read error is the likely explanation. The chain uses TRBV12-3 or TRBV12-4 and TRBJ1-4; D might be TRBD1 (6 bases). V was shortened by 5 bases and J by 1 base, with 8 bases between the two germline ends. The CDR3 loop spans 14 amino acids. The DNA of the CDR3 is TGTGCCAGCAGTCCGGGACAAACTAATGAAAAACTGTTTTGT. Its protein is CASSPGQTNEKLFC.

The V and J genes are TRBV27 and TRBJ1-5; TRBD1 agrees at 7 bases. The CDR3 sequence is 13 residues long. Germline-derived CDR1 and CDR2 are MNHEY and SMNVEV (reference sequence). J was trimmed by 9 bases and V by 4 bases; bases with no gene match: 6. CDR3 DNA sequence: TGTGCCAGCAGTTCCCTGACAGGGAGGCCCCAGCATTTT. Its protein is CASSSLTGRPQHF.

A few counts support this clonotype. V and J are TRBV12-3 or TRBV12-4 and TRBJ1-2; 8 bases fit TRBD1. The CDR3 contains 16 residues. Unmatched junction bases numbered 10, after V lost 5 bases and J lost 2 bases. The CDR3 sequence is CASSPSPGTGNYGYTF. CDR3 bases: TGTGCCAGCAGTCCAAGTCCCGGGACAGGAAACTATGGCTACACCTTC.

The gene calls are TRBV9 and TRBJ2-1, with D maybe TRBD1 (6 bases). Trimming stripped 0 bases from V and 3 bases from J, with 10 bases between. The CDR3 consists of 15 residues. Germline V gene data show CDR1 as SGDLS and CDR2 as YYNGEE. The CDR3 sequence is CASSVDGDIYNEQFF. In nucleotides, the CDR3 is TGTGCCAGCAGCGTAGACGGGGACATCTACAATGAGCAGTTCTTC.

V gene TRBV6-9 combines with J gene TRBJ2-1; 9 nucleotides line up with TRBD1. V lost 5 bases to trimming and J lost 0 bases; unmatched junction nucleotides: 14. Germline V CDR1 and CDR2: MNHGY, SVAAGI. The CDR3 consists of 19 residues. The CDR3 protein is CASSTGGEGFVSSYNEQFF. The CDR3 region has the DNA TGTGCCAGCAGTACAGGGGGCGAAGGTTTTGTGAGCTCCTACAATGAGCAGTTCTTC.

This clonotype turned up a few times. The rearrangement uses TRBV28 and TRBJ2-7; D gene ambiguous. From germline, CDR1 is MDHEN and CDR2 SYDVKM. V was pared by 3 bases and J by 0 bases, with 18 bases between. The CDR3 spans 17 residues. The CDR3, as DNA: TGTGCCAGCAGTTTCCCAACCTTAGTCGGTTCCTCCTACGAGCAGTACTTC. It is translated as CASSFPTLVGSSYEQYF.

This CDR3 reads CASSLTGTATNEKLFF. Here the CDR3 DNA reads TGTGCCAGCAGCCTAACCGGGACAGCTACTAATGAAAAACTGTTTTTT. This chain links TRBV3-1 with TRBJ1-4; TRBD1 aligns across 7 bases. The CDR3 loop spans 16 amino acids. Trimming took 4 bases from V and 2 from J; bases not matched to a gene: 7. Per germline, CDR1 LGHDT and CDR2 YNNKEL (reference sequence).

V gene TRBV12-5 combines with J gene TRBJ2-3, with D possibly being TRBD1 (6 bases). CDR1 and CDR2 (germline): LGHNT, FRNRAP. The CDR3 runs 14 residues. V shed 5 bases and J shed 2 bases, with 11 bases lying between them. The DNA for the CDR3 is TGTGCTAGTGGTGGTGACAGGACCACAGATACGCAGTATTTT. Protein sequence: CASGGDRTTDTQYF.

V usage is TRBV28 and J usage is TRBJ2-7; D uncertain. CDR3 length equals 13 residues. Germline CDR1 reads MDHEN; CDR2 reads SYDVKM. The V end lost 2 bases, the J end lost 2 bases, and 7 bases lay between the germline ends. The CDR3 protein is CASSLIATYEQYF. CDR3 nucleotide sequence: TGTGCCAGCAGTTTAATCGCGACCTACGAGCAGTACTTC.

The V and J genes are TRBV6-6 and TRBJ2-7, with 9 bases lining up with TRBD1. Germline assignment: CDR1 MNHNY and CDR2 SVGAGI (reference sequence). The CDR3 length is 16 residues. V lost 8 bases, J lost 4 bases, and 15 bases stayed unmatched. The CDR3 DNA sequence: TGTGCCAGCGGAGGGGCAGGACAGGGGACCCATTACGAGCAGTACTTC. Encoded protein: CASGGAGQGTHYEQYF.

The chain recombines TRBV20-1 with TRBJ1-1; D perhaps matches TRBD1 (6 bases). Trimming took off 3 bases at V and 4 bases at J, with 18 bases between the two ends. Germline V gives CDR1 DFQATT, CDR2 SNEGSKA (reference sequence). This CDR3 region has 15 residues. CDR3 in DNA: TGCAGTGCTAGCCTAGGGGGGGCGCTTTTCACTGAAGCTTTCTTT. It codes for CSASLGGALFTEAFF.

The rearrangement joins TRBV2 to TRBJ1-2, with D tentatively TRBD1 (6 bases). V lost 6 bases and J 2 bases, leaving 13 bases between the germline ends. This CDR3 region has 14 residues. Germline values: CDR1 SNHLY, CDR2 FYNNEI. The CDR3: CASSRGTWNYGYTF. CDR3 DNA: TGTGCCAGCAGCCGCGGGACATGGAACTATGGCTACACCTTC.